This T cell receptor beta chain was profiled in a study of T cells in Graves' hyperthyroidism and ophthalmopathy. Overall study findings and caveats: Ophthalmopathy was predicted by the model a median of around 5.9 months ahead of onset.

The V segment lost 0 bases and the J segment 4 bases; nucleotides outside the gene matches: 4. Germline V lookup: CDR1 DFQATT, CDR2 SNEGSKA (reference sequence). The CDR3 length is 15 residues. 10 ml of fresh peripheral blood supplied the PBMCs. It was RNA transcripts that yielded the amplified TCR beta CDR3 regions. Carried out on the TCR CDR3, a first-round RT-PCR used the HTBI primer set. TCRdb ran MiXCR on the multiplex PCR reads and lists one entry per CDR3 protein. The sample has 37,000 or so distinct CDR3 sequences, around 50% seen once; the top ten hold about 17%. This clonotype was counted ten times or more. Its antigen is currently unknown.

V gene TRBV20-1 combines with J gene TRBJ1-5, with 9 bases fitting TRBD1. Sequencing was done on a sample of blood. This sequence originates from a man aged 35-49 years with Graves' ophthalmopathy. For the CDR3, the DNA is TGCAGTGCTAGAGATCCCGGACAGGGGAATCAGCCCCAGCATTTT. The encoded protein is CSARDPGQGNQPQHF.